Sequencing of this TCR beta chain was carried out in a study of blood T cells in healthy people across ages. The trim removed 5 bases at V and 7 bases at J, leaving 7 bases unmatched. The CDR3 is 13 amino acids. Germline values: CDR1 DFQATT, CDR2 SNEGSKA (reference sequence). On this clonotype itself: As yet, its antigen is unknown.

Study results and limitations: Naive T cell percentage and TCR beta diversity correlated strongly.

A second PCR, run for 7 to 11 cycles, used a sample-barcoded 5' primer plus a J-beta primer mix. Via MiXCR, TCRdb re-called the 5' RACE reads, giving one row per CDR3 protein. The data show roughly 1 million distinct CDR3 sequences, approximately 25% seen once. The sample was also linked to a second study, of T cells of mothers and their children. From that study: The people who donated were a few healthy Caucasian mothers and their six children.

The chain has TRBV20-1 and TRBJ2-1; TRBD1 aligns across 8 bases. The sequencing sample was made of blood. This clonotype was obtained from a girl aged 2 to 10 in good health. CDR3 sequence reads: CSAEHRGLNEQFF. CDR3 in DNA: TGCAGTGCTGAGCACAGGGGGTTAAATGAGCAGTTCTTC.